Below, 29 T cell receptor beta chains from the same sample are listed, as sequenced in a study of blood T cell repertoires in COVID-19. Generated by immunoSEQ multiplex PCR, the TCRdb table keeps only in-frame clones and is missing some. The sample shows about 81,000 clones, 82% of them seen only once. Sequencing input: peripheral blood. The source of these receptors is a man in his sixties with acute or convalescent COVID-19.

The count of this clone is one. The V call is TRBV7-3, the J call TRBJ2-2; 7 bases align to TRBD2. Germline V gene sequence: CDR1 SGHTA, CDR2 FQGTGA. The trim removed 0 bases at V and 0 bases at J, leaving 1 base unmatched. This CDR3 spans 16 amino acids. This chain's CDR3 is CASSLTGGANTGELFF. CDR3 nucleotide sequence: TGTGCCAGCAGCTTAACTGGGGGGGCGAACACCGGGGAGCTGTTTTTT. Full variable domain (remainder filled in from reference TRBV7-3 and TRBJ2-2): GAGVSQTPSNKVTEKGKYVELRCDPISGHTALYWYRQSLGQGPEFLIYFQGTGAADDSGLPNDRFFAVRPEGSVSTLKIQRTERGDSAVYLCASSLTGGANTGELFFGEGSRLTVL.

V and J are TRBV28 and TRBJ2-3, with TRBD2 matching 7 bases. The ends lost 8 bases at V and 3 bases at J; junction bases unmatched: 5. Germline V gene data show CDR1 as MDHEN and CDR2 as SYDVKM. The CDR3 length is 13 residues. CDR3 nucleotide sequence: TGTGCCAGCCTCATCGGGGGGACAGATACGCAGTATTTT. It is translated as CASLIGGTDTQYF. Using reference TRBV28 and TRBJ2-3 for the parts outside the CDR3, the full variable domain is DVKVTQSSRYLVKRTGEKVFLECVQDMDHENMFWYRQDPGLGLRLIYFSYDVKMKEKGDIPEGYSVSREKKERFSLILESASTNQTSMYLCASLIGGTDTQYFGPGTRLTVL.

This clone has only a few counts. The chain uses TRBV5-1 and TRBJ2-7; possible D gene TRBD2, 5 bases. Germline V CDR1 and CDR2: SGHRS, YFSETQ. Trimming cost V 0 bases and J 2 bases, with 15 bases left between them. CDR3 size: 16 residues. The CDR3 protein is CASSLGEGAQPYEQYF. The CDR3 DNA reads as TGCGCCAGCAGCTTGGGCGAGGGCGCCCAACCCTACGAGCAGTACTTC.

CDR3 nucleotide sequence: TGTGCCAGCAGTTTTTCGGTATATCAGCCCCAGCATTTT. Protein sequence: CASSFSVYQPQHF. This chain connects TRBV12-3 or TRBV12-4 to TRBJ1-5; no reliable D call. The V end lost 3 bases, the J end lost 5 bases, and 8 bases lay between the germline ends. The CDR3 contains 13 residues.

This clone was seen just once. This chain links TRBV28 with TRBJ2-7; 8 bases line up with TRBD2. Germline V gives CDR1 MDHEN, CDR2 SYDVKM. The CDR3 consists of 14 residues. V was clipped by 6 bases and J by 3 bases; unmatched bases: 7. CDR3 DNA sequence: TGTGCCAGCAGCGGGGGGGGGAAAGGCTACGAGCAGTACTTC. Its translation: CASSGGGKGYEQYF.

A single count supports this clone. The gene calls are TRBV30 and TRBJ1-2; TRBD1 matches at 10 bases. Germline trimming cut 3 bases from V and 9 bases from J; bases unmatched to any gene: 10. Germline values: CDR1 GTSNPN, CDR2 SVGIG (reference sequence). This CDR3 is built from 14 residues. The DNA for the CDR3 is TGTGCCTGGAGCCCGGGACAGGGGTCTATGAGCTACACCTTC. It translates to CAWSPGQGSMSYTF.

V is TRBV5-1 and J is TRBJ2-3, with TRBD1 identical over 7 bases. The CDR3 spans 14 residues. The ends lost 8 bases at V and 5 bases at J; junction bases unmatched: 11. The germline gives CDR1 SGHRS, CDR2 YFSETQ. The CDR3 nucleotides read TGCGCCAGTTCCGGGACAGCAGGGGAAGATACGCAGTATTTT. It encodes CASSGTAGEDTQYF.

The genes are TRBV7-2 and TRBJ2-2; 8 positions match TRBD2. Germline V gives CDR1 SGHTA, CDR2 FQGNSA. The CDR3 loop spans 16 amino acids. J lost 3 bases, V lost 3 bases, and 6 bases had no gene match. CDR3 nucleotides: TGTGCCAGCAGCTTCGGGGGGGCGCGGGACACCGGGGAGCTGTTTTTT. The encoded protein is CASSFGGARDTGELFF.

The chain combines TRBV5-6 with TRBJ2-1; 13 positions agree with TRBD2. Losses at the gene ends were 1 base for V and 4 bases for J; bases not matched to a gene: 2. The CDR3 sequence is 16 residues long. Germline V gene lookup returns CDR1 SGHDT and CDR2 YYEEEE. CDR3 loop: CASSLSGLAGYNEQFF. The DNA for the CDR3 is TGTGCCAGCAGCTTGTCGGGACTAGCGGGATACAATGAGCAGTTCTTC.

The chain employs TRBV5-1 and TRBJ2-1; the D gene is possibly TRBD2 (6 bases). Trimming shortened V by 0 bases and J by 1 base, and 11 bases separated the two germline ends. The CDR3 is 16 residues long. The germline CDR1 and CDR2 sequences are SGHRS and YFSETQ. CDR3 amino acids: CASSLVSGVSYNEQFF. CDR3 nucleotides: TGCGCCAGCAGCTTGGTATCGGGGGTATCCTACAATGAGCAGTTCTTC. The variable domain in full, with the rest retrieved from reference TRBV5-1 and TRBJ2-1, is KAGVTQTPRYLIKTRGQQVTLSCSPISGHRSVSWYQQTPGQGLQFLFEYFSETQRNKGNFPGRFSGRQFSNSRSEMNVSTLELGDSALYLCASSLVSGVSYNEQFFGPGTRLTVL.

This clone was counted a few times. The chain links TRBV19 to TRBJ1-2; D not certain. The V gene lost 8 bases and the J gene lost 2 bases, with 18 bases spanning the gap. The CDR3 has 15 residues. Germline V gene lookup returns CDR1 LNHDA and CDR2 SQIVND (reference sequence). This chain's CDR3 is CASSLKGRGNYGYTF. For the CDR3, the DNA is TGTGCCAGTTCCCTCAAAGGTCGAGGGAACTATGGCTACACCTTC. Drawing the rest from reference TRBV19 and TRBJ1-2, the complete variable domain is DGGITQSPKYLFRKEGQNVTLSCEQNLNHDAMYWYRQDPGQGLRLIYYSQIVNDFQKGDIAEGYSVSREKKESFPLTVTSAQKNPTAFYLCASSLKGRGNYGYTFGSGTRLTVV.

The V gene is TRBV28, the J gene TRBJ2-3, with 8 bases matching TRBD2. V shed 4 bases, J shed 2 bases, and the junction held 8 bases outside the gene matches. The CDR3 length is 16 residues. Germline CDR1 reads MDHEN; CDR2 reads SYDVKM. The CDR3 coding sequence is TGTGCCAGCAGTTCCCCTCGGGAGGGCAACACAGATACGCAGTATTTT. Amino acids: CASSSPREGNTDTQYF.

The V gene is TRBV6-5, the J gene TRBJ1-1; TRBD1 agrees at 10 bases. The CDR3 is 13 amino acids. V lost 10 bases to trimming and J lost 2 bases; unmatched junction nucleotides: 4. CDR1 and CDR2 (germline): MNHEY, SVGAGI. The DNA of the CDR3 is TGTGCCACCGACAGGGGGCTCAACACTGAAGCTTTCTTT. Translated: CATDRGLNTEAFF.

The CDR3 reads CASSSSGPSSYEQYF. The CDR3 region has the DNA TGTGCCAGCAGCTCCAGCGGCCCAAGCTCCTACGAGCAGTACTTC. The chain employs TRBV11-2 and TRBJ2-7, with D perhaps matching TRBD2 (5 bases). Looked up from germline, CDR1 is SGHAT and CDR2 is FQNNGV. This CDR3 spans 15 amino acids. Trimming left V 4 bases short and J 0 bases short, with 13 bases between.

This rearrangement joins TRBV5-5 to TRBJ2-7, with 7 bases lining up with TRBD2. Germline values: CDR1 SGHKS, CDR2 YYEKEE (reference sequence). V shed 2 bases and J 7 bases; nucleotides not matched to a gene: 9. This CDR3 has 14 amino acids. The CDR3 loop reads CASSFGAGVGEQYF. The CDR3 DNA sequence: TGTGCCAGCAGCTTTGGTGCGGGAGTGGGAGAGCAGTACTTC.

V and J are TRBV20-1 and TRBJ2-3, with a possible D match to TRBD2 (5 bases). The V end was cut by 3 bases, the J end by 4 bases, with 14 bases between. Germline V CDR1 and CDR2: DFQATT, SNEGSKA (reference sequence). The CDR3 runs to 14 residues. The CDR3 region is CSASLSGSADTQYF. CDR3 DNA sequence: TGCAGTGCTAGTCTTTCGGGGAGCGCAGATACGCAGTATTTT.

CDR3 region: CASSITGTEGNTIYF. CDR3 nucleotides: TGTGCCAGCAGCATAACCGGGACAGAGGGAAACACCATATATTTT. The chain combines TRBV7-6 with TRBJ1-3, with 7 bases identical to TRBD1. V shed 5 bases and J 4 bases; nucleotides not matched to a gene: 8. This CDR3 contains 15 residues. Germline V gene data show CDR1 as SGHVS and CDR2 as FNYEAQ.

This clone appeared once. The V and J genes are TRBV5-4 and TRBJ2-2; tentative D call: TRBD2 (6 bases). The CDR3 has 14 amino acids. V was clipped by 2 bases and J by 3 bases, with 8 bases between them. The germline V gene has CDR1 SGHNT and CDR2 YYREEE (reference sequence). This chain's CDR3 is CASSFSGYTGELFF. The DNA of the CDR3 is TGTGCCAGCAGCTTTAGCGGTTACACCGGGGAGCTGTTTTTT. Looking up the rest from reference TRBV5-4 and TRBJ2-2 gives the full variable domain: ETGVTQSPTHLIKTRGQQVTLRCSSQSGHNTVSWYQQALGQGPQFIFQYYREEENGRGNFPPRFSGLQFPNYSSELNVNALELDDSALYLCASSFSGYTGELFFGEGSRLTVL.

The gene calls are TRBV5-5 and TRBJ2-1; 7 bases fit TRBD1. Losses at the gene ends were 0 bases for V and 5 bases for J; bases not matched to a gene: 5. The CDR3 has 15 residues. Germline assignment: CDR1 SGHKS and CDR2 YYEKEE (reference sequence). The CDR3 DNA reads TGTGCCAGCAGCTTGGGGCAGGGGGTGGACAATGAGCAGTTCTTC. Amino acid sequence: CASSLGQGVDNEQFF.

The sample holds one count of this clone. The chain recombines TRBV10-1 with TRBJ1-2, with 9 bases aligning to TRBD1. After removal of 6 bases from V and 4 bases from J, the junction contained 9 bases not matched to a gene. Per the germline V gene, CDR1 is WNHNN and CDR2 is SYGVQD (reference sequence). The CDR3 runs to 15 residues. The CDR3, as DNA: TGCGCCAGCAGGCGCCACGGACAGGGGCCCTATGGCTACACCTTC. This gives the protein CASRRHGQGPYGYTF.

The chain uses TRBV6-5 and TRBJ1-5; D is undetermined. V was trimmed by 6 bases and J by 1 base, leaving 13 bases between them. The CDR3 runs to 15 residues. CDR1 and CDR2 (germline): MNHEY, SVGAGI. The chain's CDR3 is CASRSLTGSNQPQHF. The CDR3 bases are TGTGCCAGCAGATCCTTGACTGGAAGCAATCAGCCCCAGCATTTT.

This rearrangement joins TRBV4-1 to TRBJ2-7; unclear D gene. This CDR3 comprises 13 residues. CDR1 is MGHRA and CDR2 is YSYEKL in the germline V gene. Deletions cut 6 bases from V and 3 bases from J, with 12 bases between. The CDR3 coding sequence is TGCGCCAGCAGTCAGCAGGAAGGCTACGAGCAGTACTTC. As protein: CASSQQEGYEQYF.

V usage is TRBV9 and J usage is TRBJ1-2; D is undetermined. The germline gives CDR1 SGDLS, CDR2 YYNGEE. CDR3 length: 14 residues. Trimming removed 4 bases at V and 2 bases at J, with 12 bases between. The CDR3 DNA follows: TGTGCCAGCAGCTCATTCAGGTCCAACTATGGCTACACCTTC. Its translation is CASSSFRSNYGYTF.

This clone was seen once. This sequence joins TRBV5-1 and TRBJ2-7, with D hard to call. Trimming pared 2 bases from V and 5 bases from J, leaving 11 bases between. The germline V gene has CDR1 SGHRS and CDR2 YFSETQ. This CDR3 contains 13 residues. CDR3 residues: CASSFWALDEQYF. CDR3 coding DNA: TGCGCCAGCAGCTTTTGGGCCCTGGACGAGCAGTACTTC.

This rearrangement joins TRBV28 to TRBJ1-2; TRBD1 matches 9 bases. Trimming at V came to 6 bases and at J to 4 bases, leaving 6 bases not matched to a gene. Germline CDR1 MDHEN, CDR2 SYDVKM. The CDR3 runs 14 residues. CDR3 nucleotide sequence: TGTGCCAGCAGACCGACAGGGGGAGCCTATGGCTACACCTTC. Translated: CASRPTGGAYGYTF.

This chain uses TRBV5-1 with TRBJ1-2; D not certain. V was pared by 1 base and J by 0 bases, with 7 bases between. Germline CDR1 is SGHRS and CDR2 is YFSETQ. The CDR3 is 14 amino acids. The CDR3 coding sequence is TGCGCCAGCAGCTTGACGACAACTAACTATGGCTACACCTTC. Protein sequence: CASSLTTTNYGYTF.

This chain joins TRBV6-1 and TRBJ1-2; tentatively, D is TRBD1 (6 bases). The germline gives CDR1 MNHNS, CDR2 SASEGT. The CDR3 sequence is 15 residues long. V shed 1 base and J shed 0 bases, with 9 bases lying between them. CDR3 region: CASSEGTAANYGYTF. CDR3 in DNA: TGTGCCAGCAGTGAAGGGACAGCCGCTAACTATGGCTACACCTTC.

In this sample, this clone turned up once. The rearrangement uses TRBV5-6 and TRBJ1-1, with TRBD1 identical over 9 bases. Losses at the gene ends were 2 bases for V and 2 bases for J; bases not matched to a gene: 7. CDR3 length: 16 amino acids. Per the germline V gene, CDR1 is SGHDT and CDR2 is YYEEEE. CDR3 nucleotides: TGTGCCAGCAGCTTAGGGACAGGGCTGATAAACACTGAAGCTTTCTTT. Its protein product is CASSLGTGLINTEAFF.

The CDR3 DNA sequence: TGTGCCAGCAGCTTCAGCGGGGCAAACACCGGGGAGCTGTTTTTT. This gives the protein CASSFSGANTGELFF. This sequence joins TRBV7-2 and TRBJ2-2, with 7 nucleotides matching TRBD2. The CDR3 covers 15 residues. Trimming took 3 bases from V and 2 from J; bases not matched to a gene: 3. Germline loops: CDR1 SGHTA, CDR2 FQGNSA. Full variable domain (rest looked up from reference TRBV7-2 and TRBJ2-2): GAGVSQSPSNKVTEKGKDVELRCDPISGHTALYWYRQSLGQGLEFLIYFQGNSAPDKSGLPSDRFSAERTGGSVSTLTIQRTQQEDSAVYLCASSFSGANTGELFFGEGSRLTVL.